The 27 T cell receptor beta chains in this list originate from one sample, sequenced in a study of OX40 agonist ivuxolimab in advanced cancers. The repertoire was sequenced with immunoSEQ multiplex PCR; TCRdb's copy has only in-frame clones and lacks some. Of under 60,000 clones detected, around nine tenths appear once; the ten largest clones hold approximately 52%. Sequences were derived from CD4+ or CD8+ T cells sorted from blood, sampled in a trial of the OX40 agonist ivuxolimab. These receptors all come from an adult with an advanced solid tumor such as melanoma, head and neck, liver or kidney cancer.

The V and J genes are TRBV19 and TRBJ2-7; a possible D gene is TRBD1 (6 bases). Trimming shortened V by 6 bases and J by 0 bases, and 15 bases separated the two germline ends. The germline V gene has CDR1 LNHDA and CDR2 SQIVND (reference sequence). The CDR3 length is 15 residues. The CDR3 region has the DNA TGTGCCAGTAGCACCCGGGACACCACCTCCTACGAGCAGTACTTC. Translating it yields CASSTRDTTSYEQYF.

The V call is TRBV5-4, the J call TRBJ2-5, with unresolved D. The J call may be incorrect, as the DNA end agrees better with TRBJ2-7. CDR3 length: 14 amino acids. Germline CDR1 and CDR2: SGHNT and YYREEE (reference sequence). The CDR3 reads CASSLAGQTYEQYF. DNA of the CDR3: TGTGCCAGCAGCTTGGCAGGTCAGACCTACGAGCAGTACTTC.

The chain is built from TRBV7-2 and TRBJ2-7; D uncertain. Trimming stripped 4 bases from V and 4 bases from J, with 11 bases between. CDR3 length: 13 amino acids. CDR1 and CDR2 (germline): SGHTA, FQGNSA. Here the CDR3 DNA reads TGTGCCAGCAGCTCCCAACCTTCTTACGAGCAGTACTTC. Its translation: CASSSQPSYEQYF.

For the CDR3, the DNA is TGCGCCAGCTCGAGGGAGTTCGGAGATACGCAGTATTTT. It encodes CASSREFGDTQYF. The chain recombines TRBV5-1 with TRBJ2-3; a weak D match, TRBD2 (5 bases). V shed 7 bases and J shed 5 bases, with 14 bases lying between them. The CDR3 loop spans 13 amino acids. Germline V gene lookup returns CDR1 SGHRS and CDR2 YFSETQ.

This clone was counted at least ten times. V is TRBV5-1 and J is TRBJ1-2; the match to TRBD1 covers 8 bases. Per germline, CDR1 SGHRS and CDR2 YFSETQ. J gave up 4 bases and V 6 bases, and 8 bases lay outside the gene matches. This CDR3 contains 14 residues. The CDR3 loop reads CASTQDRAAYGYTF. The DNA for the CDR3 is TGCGCCAGCACCCAGGACAGGGCGGCCTATGGCTACACCTTC.

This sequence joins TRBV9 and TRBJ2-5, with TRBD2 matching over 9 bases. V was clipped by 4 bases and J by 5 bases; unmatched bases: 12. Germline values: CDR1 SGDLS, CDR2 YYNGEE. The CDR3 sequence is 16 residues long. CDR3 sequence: CASSPFLAGNGETQYF. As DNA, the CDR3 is TGTGCCAGCAGCCCATTCCTAGCGGGAAACGGGGAGACCCAGTACTTC.

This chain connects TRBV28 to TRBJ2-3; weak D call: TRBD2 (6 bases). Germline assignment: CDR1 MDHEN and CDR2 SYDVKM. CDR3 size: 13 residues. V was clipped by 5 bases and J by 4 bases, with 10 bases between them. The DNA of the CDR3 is TGTGCCAGCAGTCTTGGGGGGTCAGATACGCAGTATTTT. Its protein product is CASSLGGSDTQYF. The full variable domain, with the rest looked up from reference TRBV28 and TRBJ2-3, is DVKVTQSSRYLVKRTGEKVFLECVQDMDHENMFWYRQDPGLGLRLIYFSYDVKMKEKGDIPEGYSVSREKKERFSLILESASTNQTSMYLCASSLGGSDTQYFGPGTRLTVL.

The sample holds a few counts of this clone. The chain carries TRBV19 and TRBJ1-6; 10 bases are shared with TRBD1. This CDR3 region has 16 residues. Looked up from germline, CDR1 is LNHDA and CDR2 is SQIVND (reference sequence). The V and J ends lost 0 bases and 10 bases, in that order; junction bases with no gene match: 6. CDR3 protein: CASSIDADRGQSPLHF. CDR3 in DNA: TGTGCCAGTAGTATAGACGCCGACAGGGGGCAATCACCCCTCCACTTT.

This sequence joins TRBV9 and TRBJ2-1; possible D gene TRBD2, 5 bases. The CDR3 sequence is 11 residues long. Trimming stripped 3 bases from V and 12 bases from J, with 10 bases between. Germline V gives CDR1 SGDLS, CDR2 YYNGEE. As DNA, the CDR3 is TGTGCCAGCAGCGCCTCCGAGGGGCAGTTCTTC. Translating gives CASSASEGQFF.

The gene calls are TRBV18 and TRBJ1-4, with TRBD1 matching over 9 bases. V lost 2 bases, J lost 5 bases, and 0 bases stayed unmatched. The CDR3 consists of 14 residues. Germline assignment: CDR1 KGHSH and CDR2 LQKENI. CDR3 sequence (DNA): TGTGCCAGCTCACCAGGGACAGGGAATGAAAAACTGTTTTTT. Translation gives CASSPGTGNEKLFF.

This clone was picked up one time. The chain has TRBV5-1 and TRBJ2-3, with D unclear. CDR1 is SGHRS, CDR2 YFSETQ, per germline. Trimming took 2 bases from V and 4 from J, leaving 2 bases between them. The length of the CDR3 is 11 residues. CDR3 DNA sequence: TGCGCCAGCAGCTTCGCAGATACGCAGTATTTT. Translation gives CASSFADTQYF. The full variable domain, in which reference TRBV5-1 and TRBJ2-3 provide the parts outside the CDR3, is KAGVTQTPRYLIKTRGQQVTLSCSPISGHRSVSWYQQTPGQGLQFLFEYFSETQRNKGNFPGRFSGRQFSNSRSEMNVSTLELGDSALYLCASSFADTQYFGPGTRLTVL.

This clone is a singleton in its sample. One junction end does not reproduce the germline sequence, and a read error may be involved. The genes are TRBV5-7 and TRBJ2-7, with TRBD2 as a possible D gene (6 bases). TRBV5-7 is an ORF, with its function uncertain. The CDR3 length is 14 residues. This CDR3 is CASSLGLQAYEQYF. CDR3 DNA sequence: TGTGCCAGCAGTTTGGGACTGCAGGCCTACGAGCAGTACTTC.

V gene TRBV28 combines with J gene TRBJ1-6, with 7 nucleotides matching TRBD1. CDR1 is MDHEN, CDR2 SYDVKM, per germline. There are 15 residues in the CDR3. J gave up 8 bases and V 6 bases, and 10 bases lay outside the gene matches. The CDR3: CASSTGDSDYSPLHF. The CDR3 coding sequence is TGTGCCAGCAGCACAGGGGATAGTGATTATTCACCCCTCCACTTT.

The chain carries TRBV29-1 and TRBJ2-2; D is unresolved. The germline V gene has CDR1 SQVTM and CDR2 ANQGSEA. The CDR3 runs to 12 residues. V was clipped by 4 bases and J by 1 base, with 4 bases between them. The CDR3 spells CSVVRNTGELFF. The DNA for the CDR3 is TGCAGCGTTGTTAGGAACACCGGGGAGCTGTTTTTT.

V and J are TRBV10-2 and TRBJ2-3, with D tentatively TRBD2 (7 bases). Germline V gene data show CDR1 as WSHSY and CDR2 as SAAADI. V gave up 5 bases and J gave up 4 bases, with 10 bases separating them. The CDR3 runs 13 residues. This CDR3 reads CASSRGGPDTQYF. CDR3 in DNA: TGCGCCAGCAGTAGGGGGGGGCCAGATACGCAGTATTTT.

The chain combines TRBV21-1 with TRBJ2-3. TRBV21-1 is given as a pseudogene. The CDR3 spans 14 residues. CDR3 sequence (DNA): TGTGCCAGCAGACGGCCGATTAGCACAGATACGCAGTATTTT. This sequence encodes CASRRPISTDTQYF.

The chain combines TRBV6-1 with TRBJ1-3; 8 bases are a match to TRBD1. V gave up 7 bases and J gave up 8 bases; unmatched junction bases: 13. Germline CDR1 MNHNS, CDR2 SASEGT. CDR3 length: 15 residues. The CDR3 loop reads CASNGQGIGSHTIYF. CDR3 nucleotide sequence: TGTGCCAGCAATGGACAGGGAATAGGTTCACACACCATATATTTT.

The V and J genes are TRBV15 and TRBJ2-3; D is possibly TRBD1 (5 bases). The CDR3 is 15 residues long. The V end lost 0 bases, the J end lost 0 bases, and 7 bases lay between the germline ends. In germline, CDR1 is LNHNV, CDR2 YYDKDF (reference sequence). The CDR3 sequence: CATSRERGSTDTQYF. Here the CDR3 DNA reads TGTGCCACCAGCAGAGAAAGGGGAAGCACAGATACGCAGTATTTT.

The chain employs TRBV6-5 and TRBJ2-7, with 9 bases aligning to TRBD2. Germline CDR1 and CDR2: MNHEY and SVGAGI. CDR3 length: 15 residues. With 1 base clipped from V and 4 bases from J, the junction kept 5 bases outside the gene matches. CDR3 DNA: TGTGCCAGCAGTTACTATCCTAGCGGGACTTACGAGCAGTACTTC. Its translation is CASSYYPSGTYEQYF.

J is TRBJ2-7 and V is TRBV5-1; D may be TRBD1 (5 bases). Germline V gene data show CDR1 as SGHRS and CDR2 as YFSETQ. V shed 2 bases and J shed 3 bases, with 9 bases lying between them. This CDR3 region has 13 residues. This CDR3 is CASSFAGNYEQYF. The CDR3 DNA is TGCGCCAGCAGCTTCGCAGGGAACTACGAGCAGTACTTC.

Written as DNA, the CDR3 is TGTGCCAGCAGCTTCTCTTCATTGGAGACGAACACTGAAGCTTTCTTT. It codes for CASSFSSLETNTEAFF. The V and J genes are TRBV5-5 and TRBJ1-1; no clear D. Trimming pared 2 bases from V and 1 base from J, leaving 15 bases between. Germline V lookup: CDR1 SGHKS, CDR2 YYEKEE (reference sequence). The CDR3 has 16 amino acids.

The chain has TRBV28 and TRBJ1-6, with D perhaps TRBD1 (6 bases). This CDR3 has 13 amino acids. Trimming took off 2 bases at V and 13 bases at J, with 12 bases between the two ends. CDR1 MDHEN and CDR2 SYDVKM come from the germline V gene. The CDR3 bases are TGTGCCAGCAGTTTACGCCCCAGGGGCCCCCTCCACTTT. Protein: CASSLRPRGPLHF.

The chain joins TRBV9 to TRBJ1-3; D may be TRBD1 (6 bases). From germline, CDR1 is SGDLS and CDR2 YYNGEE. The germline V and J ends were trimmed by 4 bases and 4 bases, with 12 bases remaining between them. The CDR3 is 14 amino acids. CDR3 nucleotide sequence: TGTGCCAGCAGCCCCCAGGGGTGGGGAAACACCATATATTTT. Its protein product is CASSPQGWGNTIYF.

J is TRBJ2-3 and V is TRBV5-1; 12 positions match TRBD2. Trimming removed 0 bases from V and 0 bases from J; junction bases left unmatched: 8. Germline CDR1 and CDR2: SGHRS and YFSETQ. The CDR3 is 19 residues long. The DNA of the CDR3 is TGCGCCAGCAGCTTGGATCTAGCGGGGGGGCCGTCTAGCACAGATACGCAGTATTTT. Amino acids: CASSLDLAGGPSSTDTQYF.

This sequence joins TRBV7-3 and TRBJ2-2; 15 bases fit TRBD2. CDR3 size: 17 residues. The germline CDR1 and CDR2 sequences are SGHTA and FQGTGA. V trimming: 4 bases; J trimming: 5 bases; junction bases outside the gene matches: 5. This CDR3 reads CASSSGLAGGPTGELFF. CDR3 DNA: TGTGCCAGCAGCTCCGGACTAGCGGGAGGGCCTACCGGGGAGCTGTTTTTT.

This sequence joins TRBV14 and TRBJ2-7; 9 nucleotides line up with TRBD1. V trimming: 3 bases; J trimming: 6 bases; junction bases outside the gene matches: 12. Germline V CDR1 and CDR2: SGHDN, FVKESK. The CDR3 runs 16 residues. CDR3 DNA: TGTGCCAGCAGCCATTGGGGACAGGGTCTCAACCGCGAGCAGTACTTC. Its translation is CASSHWGQGLNREQYF.

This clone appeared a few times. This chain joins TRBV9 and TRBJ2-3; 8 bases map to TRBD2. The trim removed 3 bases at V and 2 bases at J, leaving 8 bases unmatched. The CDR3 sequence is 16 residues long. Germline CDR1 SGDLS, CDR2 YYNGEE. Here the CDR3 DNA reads TGTGCCAGCAGCGGGCGTCGCGGGGGGCCCACAGATACGCAGTATTTT. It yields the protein CASSGRRGGPTDTQYF.